The clone carrying this TCR beta chain was counted many times. This CDR3 has 17 residues. V gave up 0 bases and J gave up 2 bases; unmatched junction bases: 9. Germline assignment: CDR1 LNHDA and CDR2 SQIVND (reference sequence). The sample is drawn from a study of regulatory T cells in long-lasting Graves disease. Stated time point: newly diagnosed GD, antithyroid drugs for less than 3 months. RNA isolated from PBMCs was used to make the TCR library. With iRepertoire HTBI primers and Arm-PCR of CDR3 regions, TCR beta libraries were built. In TCRdb, the multiplex PCR reads were re-called with MiXCR into one record per CDR3 protein. The table lists hundreds of thousands of distinct CDR3 sequences, roughly 15% of them singletons, with around a tenth in the top ten. The sample also formed part of further work on T cells in Graves' hyperthyroidism and ophthalmopathy.

This clonotype originated in a woman in her twenties or thirties with Graves disease. V usage is TRBV19 and J usage is TRBJ2-7; TRBD2 agrees at 8 bases. The specimen was peripheral blood mononuclear cells (PBMCs), collected at new diagnosis, from a patient treated with antithyroid drugs. CDR3 sequence: CASSIDVRQRETYEQYF. The CDR3 DNA is TGTGCCAGTAGTATAGATGTTCGCCAGCGGGAGACCTACGAGCAGTACTTC.